This T cell receptor (beta chain) was sequenced in a study of blood T cells in healthy people across ages. General study points: It was the long-lived donors that had more naive CD4+ cells and higher diversity than aged donors.

V lost 0 bases and J lost 1, with 9 bases in between. The CDR3 has 16 amino acids. The germline V gene encodes CDR1 SGHVS and CDR2 FQNEAQ. Each individual donor underwent a draw of 8.5 to 10 milliliters of peripheral blood. Extraction yielded at least 6 micrograms of total RNA per sample. Sample-barcoded 5' priming and a J-beta primer mix drove a second PCR of roughly 6 to 12 cycles. The authors tagged each cDNA molecule using a template-switch adaptor with 12 random nucleotides. TCRdb processed the 5' RACE reads anew with MiXCR; each CDR3 protein has one entry. Among around 1.5 million distinct CDR3 sequences listed, roughly 40% were seen once. Concerning this clonotype itself: Its matching antigen is unknown.

The chain combines TRBV7-8 with TRBJ2-2; D is undetermined. This TCR was recovered from a woman aged 18-29 years in good health. The sequencing sample was made of blood. CDR3 coding DNA: TGTGCCAGCAGCTTAGCGGGTACAAAGAACACCGGGGAGCTGTTTTTT. It codes for CASSLAGTKNTGELFF.